This TCR beta chain was sequenced for a study of radiotherapy plus CTLA-4 blockade in lung cancer. Repertoires were generated with immunoSEQ multiplex PCR, while TCRdb's copy carries only in-frame clones and drops some. Here the sample spans around 85,000 clones, 86% being singletons. The germline V gene encodes CDR1 WNHNN and CDR2 SYGVQD (reference sequence). Trimming took 6 bases from V and 3 from J; bases not matched to a gene: 2. This CDR3 comprises 13 residues. Findings and limits, study-wide: Among reported predictors of response, early blood T cell clone dynamics with interferon-beta performed best.

In regard to this clone: Its antigen is unknown.

The sequence was obtained from a human donor with non-small cell lung cancer who had a partial response to radiotherapy plus ipilimumab. This chain uses TRBV10-1 with TRBJ1-1; 9 bases agree with TRBD1. The material was peripheral blood, obtained from a patient treated with radiotherapy plus ipilimumab. The DNA for the CDR3 is TGCGCCAGCAGAAGGGACAGGGACACTGAAGCTTTCTTT. This encodes CASRRDRDTEAFF.